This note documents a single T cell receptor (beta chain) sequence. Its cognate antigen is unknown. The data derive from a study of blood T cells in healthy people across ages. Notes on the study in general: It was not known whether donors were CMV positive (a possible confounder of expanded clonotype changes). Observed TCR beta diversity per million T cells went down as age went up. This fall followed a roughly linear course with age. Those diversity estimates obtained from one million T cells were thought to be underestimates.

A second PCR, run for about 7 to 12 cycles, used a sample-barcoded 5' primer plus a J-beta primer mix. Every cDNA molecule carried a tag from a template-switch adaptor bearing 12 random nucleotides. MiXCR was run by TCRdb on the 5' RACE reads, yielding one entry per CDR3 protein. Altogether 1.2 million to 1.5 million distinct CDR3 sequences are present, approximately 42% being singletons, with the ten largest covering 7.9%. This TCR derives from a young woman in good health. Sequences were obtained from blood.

The CDR3 protein is CASSLRRLTDTQYF. The CDR3 bases are TGCGCCAGCAGCTTAAGACGACTGACAGATACGCAGTATTTT. The V and J genes are TRBV5-1 and TRBJ2-3; D gene uncertain. This CDR3 has 14 residues. Germline CDR1 SGHRS, CDR2 YFSETQ. Trimming took off 2 bases at V and 3 bases at J, with 10 bases between the two ends.